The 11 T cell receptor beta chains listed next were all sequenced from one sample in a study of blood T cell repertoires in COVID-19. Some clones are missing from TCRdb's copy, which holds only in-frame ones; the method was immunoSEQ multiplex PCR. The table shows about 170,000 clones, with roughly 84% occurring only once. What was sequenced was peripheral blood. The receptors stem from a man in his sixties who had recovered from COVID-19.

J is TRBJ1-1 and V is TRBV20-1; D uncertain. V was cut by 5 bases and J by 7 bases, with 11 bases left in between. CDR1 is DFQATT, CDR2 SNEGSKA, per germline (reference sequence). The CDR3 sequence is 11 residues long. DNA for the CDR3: TGCAGTGCTTTACAAGTCGATGAAGCTTTCTTT. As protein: CSALQVDEAFF.

CDR3 residues: CASSLNAGGYTEAFF. CDR3 nucleotides: TGTGCCAGCAGCTTAAACGCGGGGGGTTACACTGAAGCTTTCTTT. The gene calls are TRBV7-3 and TRBJ1-1, with D tentatively TRBD1 (5 bases). The CDR3 is 15 residues long. Germline CDR1 SGHTA, CDR2 FQGTGA. V shed 1 base and J shed 3 bases, with 12 bases lying between them.

This CDR3 is CASSLTGTYGYTF. CDR3 DNA sequence: TGTGCCAGCAGTCTTACAGGAACATATGGCTACACCTTC. This rearrangement joins TRBV2 to TRBJ1-2; D may be TRBD1 (5 bases). The V gene lost 5 bases and the J gene lost 5 bases, with 12 bases spanning the gap. The CDR3 is 13 amino acids. From germline, CDR1 is SNHLY and CDR2 FYNNEI. Filled out from reference TRBV2 and TRBJ1-2, the complete variable domain reads EPEVTQTPSHQVTQMGQEVILRCVPISNHLYFYWYRQILGQKVEFLVSFYNNEISEKSEIFDDQFSVERPDGSNFTLKIRSTKLEDSAMYFCASSLTGTYGYTFGSGTRLTVV.

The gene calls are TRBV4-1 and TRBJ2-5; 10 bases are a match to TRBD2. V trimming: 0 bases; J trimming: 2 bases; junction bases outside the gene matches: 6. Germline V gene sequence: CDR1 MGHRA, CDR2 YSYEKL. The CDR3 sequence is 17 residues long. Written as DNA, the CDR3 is TGCGCCAGCAGCCAAGAGGGAAGCGGGGGGGCACAAGAGACCCAGTACTTC. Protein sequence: CASSQEGSGGAQETQYF.

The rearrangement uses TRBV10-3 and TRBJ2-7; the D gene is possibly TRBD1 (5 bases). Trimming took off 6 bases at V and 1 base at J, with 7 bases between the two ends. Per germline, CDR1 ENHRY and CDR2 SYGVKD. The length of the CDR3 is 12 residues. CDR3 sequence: CAIRGPSYEQYF. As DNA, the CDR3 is TGTGCCATCAGGGGGCCGTCCTACGAGCAGTACTTC.

In nucleotides, the CDR3 is TGTGCCAGCAGCTTATTAAATAAGAACACTGAAGCTTTCTTT. It encodes CASSLLNKNTEAFF. The V and J genes are TRBV7-2 and TRBJ1-1; D gene uncertain. The germline V gene has CDR1 SGHTA and CDR2 FQGNSA. The CDR3 is 14 amino acids. V was cut by 2 bases and J by 1 base, with 8 bases left in between.

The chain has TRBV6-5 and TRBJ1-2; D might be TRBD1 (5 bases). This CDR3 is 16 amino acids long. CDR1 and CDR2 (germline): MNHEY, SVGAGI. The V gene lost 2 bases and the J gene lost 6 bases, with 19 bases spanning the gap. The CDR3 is CASSYLGIGVGNGYTF. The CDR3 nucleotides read TGTGCCAGCAGTTACCTGGGGATAGGGGTGGGGAATGGCTACACCTTC.

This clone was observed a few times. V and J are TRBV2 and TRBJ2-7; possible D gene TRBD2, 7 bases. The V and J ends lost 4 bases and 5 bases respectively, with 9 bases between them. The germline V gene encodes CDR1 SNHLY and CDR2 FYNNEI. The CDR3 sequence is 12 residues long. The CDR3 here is CASSGGGDEQYF. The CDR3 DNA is TGTGCCAGCAGTGGGGGGGGCGACGAGCAGTACTTC.

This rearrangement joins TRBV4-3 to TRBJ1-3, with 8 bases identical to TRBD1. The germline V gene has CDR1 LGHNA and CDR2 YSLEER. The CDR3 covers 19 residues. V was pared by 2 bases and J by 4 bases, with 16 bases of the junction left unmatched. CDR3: CASSQRPMGQETAGNTIYF. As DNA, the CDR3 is TGCGCCAGCAGCCAACGACCAATGGGACAGGAGACGGCCGGAAACACCATATATTTT.

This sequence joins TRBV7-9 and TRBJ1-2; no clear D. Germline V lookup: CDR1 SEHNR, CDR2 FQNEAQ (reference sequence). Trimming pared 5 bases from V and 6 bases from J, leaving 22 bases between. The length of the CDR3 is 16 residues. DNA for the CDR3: TGTGCCAGCAGCCCCCCGCTGATCGGGGATCCCCATGGCTACACCTTC. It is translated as CASSPPLIGDPHGYTF.

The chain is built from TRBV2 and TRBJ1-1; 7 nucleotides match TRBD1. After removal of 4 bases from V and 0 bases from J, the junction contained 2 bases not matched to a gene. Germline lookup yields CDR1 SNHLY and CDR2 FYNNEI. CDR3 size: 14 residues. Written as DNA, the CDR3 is TGTGCCAGCAGTGTGACAGGGTTGAACACTGAAGCTTTCTTT. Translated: CASSVTGLNTEAFF.